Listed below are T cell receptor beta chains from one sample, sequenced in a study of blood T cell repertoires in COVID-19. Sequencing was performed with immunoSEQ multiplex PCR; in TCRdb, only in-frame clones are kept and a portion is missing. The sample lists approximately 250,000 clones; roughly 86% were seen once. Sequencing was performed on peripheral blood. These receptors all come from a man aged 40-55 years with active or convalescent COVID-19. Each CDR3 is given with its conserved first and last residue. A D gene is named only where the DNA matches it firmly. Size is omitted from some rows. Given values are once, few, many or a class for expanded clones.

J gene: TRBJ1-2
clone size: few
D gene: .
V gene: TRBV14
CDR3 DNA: TGTGCCAGCAGCCAAGTAGCCAAATACGGCTACACCTTC
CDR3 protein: CASSQVAKYGYTF

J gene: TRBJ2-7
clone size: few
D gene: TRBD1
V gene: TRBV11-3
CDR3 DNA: TGTGCCAGCAGCTTACCCTGGACAGGGTCGGGCGAGCAGTACTTC
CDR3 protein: CASSLPWTGSGEQYF

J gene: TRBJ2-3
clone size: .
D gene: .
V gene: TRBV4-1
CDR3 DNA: TGCGCCAGCAGCCAAGCCGGGACTGGCACAGATACGCAGTATTTT
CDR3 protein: CASSQAGTGTDTQYF

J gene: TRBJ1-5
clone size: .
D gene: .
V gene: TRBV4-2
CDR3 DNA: TGTGCCAGCAGCCAAGAGGGCAGGGGAAATCAGCCCCAGCATTTT
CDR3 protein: CASSQEGRGNQPQHF

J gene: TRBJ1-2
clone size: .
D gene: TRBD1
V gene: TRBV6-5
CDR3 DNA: TGTGCCAGCAGACCTTCCCTACGGGACAGGGATGGCTACACCTTC
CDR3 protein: CASRPSLRDRDGYTF

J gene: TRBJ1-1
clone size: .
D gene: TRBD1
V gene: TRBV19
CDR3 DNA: TGTGCCAGTAGTATAAGAGTGGGACAGGGGGAGAACACTGAAGCTTTCTTT
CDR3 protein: CASSIRVGQGENTEAFF

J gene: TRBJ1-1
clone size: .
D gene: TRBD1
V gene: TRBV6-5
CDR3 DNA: TGTGCCAGCAGTCAGGGGGTCGACACTGAAGCTTTCTTT
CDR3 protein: CASSQGVDTEAFF

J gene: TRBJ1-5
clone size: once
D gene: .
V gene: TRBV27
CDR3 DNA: TGTGCCAGCAGTTCTCAGGGTGGGGAGGCCCAGCATTTT
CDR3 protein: CASSSQGGEAQHF

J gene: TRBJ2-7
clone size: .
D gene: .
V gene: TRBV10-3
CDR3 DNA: TGTGCCATCAGTGACAGGGCGGAACAGTACTTC
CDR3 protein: CAISDRAEQYF

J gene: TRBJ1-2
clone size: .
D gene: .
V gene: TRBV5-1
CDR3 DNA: TGCGCCAGCAGATTTGGACAGTCTAACTATGGCTACACCTTC
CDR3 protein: CASRFGQSNYGYTF

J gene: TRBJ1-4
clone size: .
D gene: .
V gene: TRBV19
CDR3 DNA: TGTGCCGCGCAGGGGAGGGCTAATGAAAAACTGTTTTTT
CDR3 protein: CAAQGRANEKLFF

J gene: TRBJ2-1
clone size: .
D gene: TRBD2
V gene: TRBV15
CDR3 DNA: TGTGCCACCAGCAACGATCTAGCGGGTGATGAGCAGTTCTTC
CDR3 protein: CATSNDLAGDEQFF

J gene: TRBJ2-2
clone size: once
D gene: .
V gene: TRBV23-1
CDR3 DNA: TGCGCCAGCAGTTCAGGGTCGGCGAACACCGGGGAGCTGTTTTTT
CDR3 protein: CASSSGSANTGELFF

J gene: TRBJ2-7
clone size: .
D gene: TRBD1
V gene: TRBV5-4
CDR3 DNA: TGTGCCAGCAGCTTGTCAGGGACAGGTCCCTACGAGCAGTACTTC
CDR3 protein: CASSLSGTGPYEQYF

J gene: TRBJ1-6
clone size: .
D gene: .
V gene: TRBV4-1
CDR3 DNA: TGCGCCAGCAGTCGCGCGGGGGGATTGGGCTCACCCCTCCACTTT
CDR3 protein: CASSRAGGLGSPLHF

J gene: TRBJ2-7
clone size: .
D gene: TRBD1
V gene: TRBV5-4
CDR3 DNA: TGTGCCAGCAGCCGGGACAGGGGATTGTACGAGCAGTACTTC
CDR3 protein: CASSRDRGLYEQYF

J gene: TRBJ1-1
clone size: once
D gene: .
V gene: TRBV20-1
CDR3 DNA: TGCAGTGCTAGTACAGGGCTTTACACTGAAGCTTTCTTT
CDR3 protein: CSASTGLYTEAFF

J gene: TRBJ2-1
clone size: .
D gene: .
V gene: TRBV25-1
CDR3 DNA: TGTGCCAGCAGTGATTTTACGGTTAATGAGCAGTTCTTC
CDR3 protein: CASSDFTVNEQFF

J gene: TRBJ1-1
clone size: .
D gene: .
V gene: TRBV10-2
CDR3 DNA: TGCGCCAGCAGGGACATCCAGGGCGCTGAAGCTTTCTTT
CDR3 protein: CASRDIQGAEAFF

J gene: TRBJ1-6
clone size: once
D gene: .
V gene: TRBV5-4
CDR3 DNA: TGTGCCAGCAGCTTACAGGGTTTTAATAATTCACCCCTCCACTTT
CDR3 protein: CASSLQGFNNSPLHF

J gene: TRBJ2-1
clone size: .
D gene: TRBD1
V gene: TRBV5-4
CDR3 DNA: TGTGCCAGCAGCTTTGGACAGGGAACCTACAATGAGCAGTTCTTC
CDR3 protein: CASSFGQGTYNEQFF

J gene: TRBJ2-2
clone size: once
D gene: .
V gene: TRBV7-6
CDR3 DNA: TGTGCCAGCAGCTTAGTGGGCAGCACCGGGGAGCTGTTTTTT
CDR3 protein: CASSLVGSTGELFF

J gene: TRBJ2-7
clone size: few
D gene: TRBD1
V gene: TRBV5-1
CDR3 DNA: TGCGCCAGCAGCTTGTCACAGGGGGCTTCTTACGAGCAGTACTTC
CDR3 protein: CASSLSQGASYEQYF

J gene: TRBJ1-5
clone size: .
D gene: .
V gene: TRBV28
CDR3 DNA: TGTGCCAGTACCAAGGACACCCTGGTGCATTTT
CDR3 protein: CASTKDTLVHF

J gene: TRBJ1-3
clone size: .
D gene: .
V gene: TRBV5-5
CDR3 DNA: TGTGCCAGCAGCACTCGGGACACAAAATTCTCAGGTGGAAACACCATATATTTT
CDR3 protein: CASSTRDTKFSGGNTIYF

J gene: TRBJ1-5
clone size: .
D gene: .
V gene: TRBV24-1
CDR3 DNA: TGTGCCACCAGTGATACGTCGGATCAGCCCCAGCATTTT
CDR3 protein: CATSDTSDQPQHF

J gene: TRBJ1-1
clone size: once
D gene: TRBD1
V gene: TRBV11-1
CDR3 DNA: TGTGCCAGCAGACAGGACAGGGGGCACGGCAAGACTGAAGCTTTCTTT
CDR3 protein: CASRQDRGHGKTEAFF

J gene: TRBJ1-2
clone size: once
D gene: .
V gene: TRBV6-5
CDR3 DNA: TGTGCCAGCGGAGGGGCATCTCCGGGCTACACCTTC
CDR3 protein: CASGGASPGYTF

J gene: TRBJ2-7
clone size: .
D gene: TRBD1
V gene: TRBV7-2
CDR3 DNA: TGTGCCAGCAGCCTCCCAGGGACAGTTTCCTCCTACGAGCAGTACTTC
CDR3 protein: CASSLPGTVSSYEQYF

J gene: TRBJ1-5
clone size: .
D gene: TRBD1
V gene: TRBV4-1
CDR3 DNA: TGCGCCAGCAGCCAAGCAGGGGGTCAGCCCCAGCATTTT
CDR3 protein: CASSQAGGQPQHF

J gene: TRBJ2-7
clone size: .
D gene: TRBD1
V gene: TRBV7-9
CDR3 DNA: TGTGCCAGCAGAGGGACAGGGGCCTCCTACGAGCAGTACTTC
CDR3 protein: CASRGTGASYEQYF

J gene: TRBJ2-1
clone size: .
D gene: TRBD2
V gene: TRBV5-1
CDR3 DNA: TGCGCCAGCAGCTTGGCAGGGACTAGCCGGTCATACAATGAGCAGTTCTTC
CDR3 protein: CASSLAGTSRSYNEQFF

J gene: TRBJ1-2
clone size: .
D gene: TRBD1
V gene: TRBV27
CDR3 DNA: TGTGCCAGCAGTTCACAGGGGGCTCGTGGCTACACCTTC
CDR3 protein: CASSSQGARGYTF

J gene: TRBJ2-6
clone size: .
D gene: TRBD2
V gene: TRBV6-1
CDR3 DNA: TGTGCCAGCAGTGTCAATGGGGGGGCTGGGGCCAACGTCCTGACTTTC
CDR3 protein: CASSVNGGAGANVLTF

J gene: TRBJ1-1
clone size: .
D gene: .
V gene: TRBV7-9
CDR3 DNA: TGTGCCAGCAGCGCTGACACTTTGAACACTGAAGCTTTCTTT
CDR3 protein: CASSADTLNTEAFF

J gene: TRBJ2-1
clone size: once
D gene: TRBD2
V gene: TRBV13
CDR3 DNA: TGTGCCAGCAGCGACCCGGGACTAGCGGTTCATAGCTCCTACAATGAGCAGTTCTTC
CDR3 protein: CASSDPGLAVHSSYNEQFF

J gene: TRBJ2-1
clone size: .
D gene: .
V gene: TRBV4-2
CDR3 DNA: TGTGCCAGCAGCCAACCCCAATTTTCAGGAGGGGAGCAGTTCTTC
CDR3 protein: CASSQPQFSGGEQFF

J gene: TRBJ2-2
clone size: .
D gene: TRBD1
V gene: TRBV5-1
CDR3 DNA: TGCGCCAGCAATCCGGGACAGGGTTGGACCGGGGAGCTGTTTTTT
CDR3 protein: CASNPGQGWTGELFF

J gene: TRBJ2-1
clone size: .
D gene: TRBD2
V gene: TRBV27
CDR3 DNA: TGTGCCAGCAGGGGACTAGCGCGTAATGAGCAGTTCTTC
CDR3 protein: CASRGLARNEQFF

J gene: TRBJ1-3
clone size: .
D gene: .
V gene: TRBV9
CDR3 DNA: TGTGCCAGCAGCGTAGACTCTTCTGGAAACACCATATATTTT
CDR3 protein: CASSVDSSGNTIYF

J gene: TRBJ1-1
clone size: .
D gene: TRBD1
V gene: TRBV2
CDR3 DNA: TGTGCCAGCAGTGAACCCCGGGACAGCTACGTGAACACTGAAGCTTTCTTT
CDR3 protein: CASSEPRDSYVNTEAFF

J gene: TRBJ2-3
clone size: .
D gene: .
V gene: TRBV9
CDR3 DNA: TGTGCCAGCAGCGTAGGTGGGGCGAAGAGCACAGATACGCAGTATTTT
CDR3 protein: CASSVGGAKSTDTQYF

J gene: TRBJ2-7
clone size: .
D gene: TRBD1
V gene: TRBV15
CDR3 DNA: TGTGCCACCAGCAGGACCCGGGACAGGGGGAACGAGCAGTACTTC
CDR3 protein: CATSRTRDRGNEQYF

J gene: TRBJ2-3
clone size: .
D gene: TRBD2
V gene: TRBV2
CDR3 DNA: TGTGCCAGCAGTACCCCGGGACTAGCGACAGATACGCAGTATTTT
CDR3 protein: CASSTPGLATDTQYF

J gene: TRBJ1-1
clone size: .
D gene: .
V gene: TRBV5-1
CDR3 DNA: TGCGCCAGCAGCCCGTCAGGATTGAACACTGAAGCTTTCTTT
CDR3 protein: CASSPSGLNTEAFF

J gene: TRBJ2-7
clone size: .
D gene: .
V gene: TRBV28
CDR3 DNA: TGTGCCAGCAGTGGGGGGAACGAGCAGTACTTC
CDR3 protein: CASSGGNEQYF

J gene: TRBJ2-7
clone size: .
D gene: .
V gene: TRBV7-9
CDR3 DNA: TGTGCCAGCAGCTCACGGGACATTTTTTATCCGCTTGACGAGCAGTACTTC
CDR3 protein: CASSSRDIFYPLDEQYF

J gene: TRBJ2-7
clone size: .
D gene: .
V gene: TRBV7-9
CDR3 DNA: TGTGCCAGCAGCTCGAACAGGTGGGAGGTCTACGAGCAGTACTTC
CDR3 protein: CASSSNRWEVYEQYF

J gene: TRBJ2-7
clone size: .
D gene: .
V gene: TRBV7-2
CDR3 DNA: TGTGCCAGCAGCTCTCGGGGCTACGAGCAGTACTTC
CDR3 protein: CASSSRGYEQYF

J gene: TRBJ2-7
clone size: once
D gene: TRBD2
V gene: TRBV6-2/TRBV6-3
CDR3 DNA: TGTGCCAGCAGTTACCCCGGACTAGCGGGAGGACCATACGAGCAGTACTTC
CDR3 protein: CASSYPGLAGGPYEQYF

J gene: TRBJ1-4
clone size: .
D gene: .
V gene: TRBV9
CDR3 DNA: TGTGCCAGCAGCGCTCCCCCGGGGGGGCGAGGAGAAAAACTGTTTTTT
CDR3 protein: CASSAPPGGRGEKLFF

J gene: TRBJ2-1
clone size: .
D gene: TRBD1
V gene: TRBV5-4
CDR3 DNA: TGTGCCAGCAGCCCCGGGACAGGGACGGAGCAGTTCTTC
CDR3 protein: CASSPGTGTEQFF

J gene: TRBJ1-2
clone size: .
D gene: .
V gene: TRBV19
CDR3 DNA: TGTGCCAGTAGTGCACCCGGGATCCCCCTCGGAGGCTACACCTTC
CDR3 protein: CASSAPGIPLGGYTF

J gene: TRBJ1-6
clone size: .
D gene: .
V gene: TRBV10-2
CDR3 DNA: TGCGCCAGCAGTGAGGGCGGAGGGTCGATTTCACCCCTCCACTTT
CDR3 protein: CASSEGGGSISPLHF

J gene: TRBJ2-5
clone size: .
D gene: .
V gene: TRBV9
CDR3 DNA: TGTGCCAGCACCCCAGCGGGTAGGGGAGAGACCCAGTACTTC
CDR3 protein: CASTPAGRGETQYF

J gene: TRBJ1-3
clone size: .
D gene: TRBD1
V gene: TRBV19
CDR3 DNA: TGTGCCAGTAGTACCTGGGACAGCTGGGGGAACACCATATATTTT
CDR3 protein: CASSTWDSWGNTIYF

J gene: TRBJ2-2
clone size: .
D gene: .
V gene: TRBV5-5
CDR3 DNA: TGTGCCAGCACCCCCCCTAGTGGGAACACCGGGGAGCTGTTTTTT
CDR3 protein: CASTPPSGNTGELFF

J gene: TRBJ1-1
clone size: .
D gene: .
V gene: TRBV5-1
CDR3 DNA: TGCGCCAGCAGCTTGGATCAGGGCGGGGGAAACACTGAAGCTTTCTTT
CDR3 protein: CASSLDQGGGNTEAFF

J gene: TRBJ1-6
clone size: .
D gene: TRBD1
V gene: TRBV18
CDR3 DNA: TGTGCCAGCTCCGCCGGCGAAACAGGGGGCGGATCACCCCTCCACTTT
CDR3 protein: CASSAGETGGGSPLHF

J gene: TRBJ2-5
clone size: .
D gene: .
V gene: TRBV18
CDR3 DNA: TGTGCCAGCTCACCATCAGGGGTTGAAGAGACCCAGTACTTC
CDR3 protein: CASSPSGVEETQYF